A single T cell receptor beta chain is shown here with its context. Its antigen is unknown. Using immunoSEQ multiplex PCR, the repertoire was profiled, and TCRdb retains in-frame clones only, with some absent. The sample holds about 590,000 clones, roughly 95% seen once. The sample originates from a study of shared clonotypes between healthy human individuals. CD45RO-negative, CCR7-positively selected cells formed the naive CD8 fraction, excluding terminally differentiated effector memory CD45RA+ cells. General study points: Sequencing depth was a factor that was expected to affect clonotype sharing among donors.

V lost 10 bases to trimming and J lost 1 base, with 14 bases between them. Germline loops: CDR1 ENHRY, CDR2 SYGVKD. This CDR3 comprises 13 residues. Sequences were obtained from naive CD8+ T cells sorted from blood. This chain links TRBV10-3 with TRBJ2-7; D uncertain. This sequence originates from a woman aged 30 to 39 in good health. The CDR3, as DNA: TGTGCCAGCAACAGTGCCCCGTCCTACGAGCAGTACTTC. Its protein product is CASNSAPSYEQYF.